This T cell receptor beta chain was profiled in a study of T-cell memory formation after mild COVID-19. This CDR3 region has 14 residues. Germline V gives CDR1 LGHNA, CDR2 YSLEER. V was trimmed by 0 bases and J by 0 bases, leaving 3 bases between them. From the 5' RACE reads, TCRdb called clonotypes with MiXCR, one entry per CDR3 protein. The sample has around 390,000 distinct CDR3 sequences, 16% seen once. This clonotype was picked up a small number of times. This sequence originates from a man aged 18 to 29 who had mild COVID-19 (a few samples of this study predate the infection). Cell type and time point are not known. The V gene is TRBV4-3, the J gene TRBJ2-1; D not certain. The sample was PBMCs or a T cell subset sorted from them (not recorded which). CDR3 nucleotides: TGCGCCAGCAGCCAAGAAAGCTCCTACAATGAGCAGTTCTTC. Its translation: CASSQESSYNEQFF.